This entry is about one TCR beta chain. Its antigen has not been determined. The input lacks base qualities; no much larger clone sits a single base away. From cysteine to phenylalanine, the CDR3 is 13 amino acids long. The sequence is cut down to CDR3 DNA, 39 bases in frame from base 1. The germline V gene specifies KGHSH as CDR1 and LQKENI as CDR2. V is reduced by 3 bases and J by 2 bases, leaving a spacing of 8 bases between them. TCRbeta CDR3 regions were sequenced with the immunoSEQ Assay. After extraction, genomic DNA underwent amplification by bias-controlled multiplex PCR, followed by high-throughput sequencing. The authors processed their data as follows. Collapsing and filtering of sequences were performed to quantify the absolute abundance of each unique TCRbeta CDR3 region. T cell fraction was estimated by normalization of TCRbeta template counts to usable DNA, with usable DNA being measured through amplification of reference genes present in all nucleated cells. Repertoire TCRs were annotated as SARS-CoV-2-specific by exact matching of V gene, CDR3 amino acid sequence and J gene to a known reactive TCR set. The reference SARS-CoV-2 TCR set came from MIRA and was filtered for enrichment in COVID-19-positive ImmuneCODE repertoires, removing public or cross-reactive TCRs. Using the MIRA antigens, annotated TCRs were further analysed by specific ORF or by position within an ORF. Breadth was defined as the number of annotated unique rearrangements divided by the total number of unique productive rearrangements, and depth was defined as the summed frequency of the annotated unique rearrangements. Two-sided Wilcoxon rank-sum tests were applied when comparing TCR breadth between groups. TCRdb mirrors the immuneACCESS table, restricted to in-frame sequences. Some clones are absent from its copies; in checked studies, under half trace to an unresolved V gene, and the reason for the others is unknown. The V and J calls and clone size are taken from that table; D and trimming were inferred from the DNA. The sample data list a few hundred thousand clones, and about four fifths of these were observed just once. The ten biggest clones cover roughly 7.4% of the sample.

The sample comes from a study of Ad26.COV2.S vaccination and SARS-CoV-2 variants (dated by TCRdb to the early 2020s). Looking at the study overall: Donors in the vaccine arm were drawn from COV1001, a multicentre, randomized, double-blind, placebo-controlled phase I-IIa trial testing Ad26.COV2.S in healthy adults. Ad26.COV2.S was administered intramuscularly at a dose of 5x10^10 or 1x10^11 viral particles, either as one shot or as two shots given 56 days apart. The specificity and breadth of SARS-CoV-2-reactive T cell receptors after Ad26.COV2.S vaccination were assessed by TCRbeta repertoire sequencing. The TCR-sequenced set comprised approximately 30 samples: some 20 Ad26.COV2.S vaccine recipients, 5 placebo recipients and 8 SARS-CoV-2 convalescent individuals. Participants in the trial were split at random into five groups of five each, receiving low-dose or high-dose Ad26.COV2.S once or twice, or else placebo on both occasions. Throughout the experiments and outcome assessment, investigators stayed blinded to trial group allocation. What the study reported, not specific to this receptor: Substantial breadth of spike-specific CD8+ and CD4+ T cell responses was reported after vaccination. Comparable non-spike TCR breadth was observed between vaccine and placebo recipients, consistent with only spike being contained in the vaccine. The study was not powered for comparison of responses between vaccine doses or regimens. Higher spike-specific TCR breadth was observed in Ad26.COV2.S recipients than in placebo recipients (P = 0.0014). The authors noted that total T cell responses may have been underestimated by the TCR breadth and depth analyses.

Sample treatment or condition, as interpreted from the label and publication: over 15 received Ad26.COV2.S at low or high dose, single or two shots; a few received placebo; per-sample allocation not given. Repertoires of vaccine and placebo recipients were sequenced from samples taken on day 63 after the first injection. In Cohort 1b, around 23 adults aged 18-55 years were enrolled at a single site in Boston, USA, between 29 July and 7 August 2020. As a vaccine, Ad26.COV2.S was a replication-incompetent adenovirus type 26 vector that expressed a prefusion-stabilized SARS-CoV-2 spike protein derived from the original Wuhan strain.

This TCR was sampled from a person between 18 and 60 years old who received the Ad26.COV2.S COVID-19 vaccine or a placebo. The chain is encoded by TRBV18 joined to TRBJ2-7; there is no confident call for the D gene. The sample in question was peripheral blood, obtained in a trial of Ad26.COV2.S vaccine versus placebo. The DNA sequence is given as TGTGCCAGCTCACCGAACAGACCCTACGAGCAGTACTTC. Its translation is CASSPNRPYEQYF.